This paragraph reports one T cell receptor (beta chain). No antigen is known for it. No quality values exist for individual bases; no much larger clone is one base distant. The immunoSEQ Assay, a bias-controlled multiplex PCR, was used to amplify TCRbeta CDR3 regions from genomic DNA. Under the source paper's analysis protocol: The number of nucleated cells in each sample was estimated by amplification of reference gene primers within the assay. Sequence reads were collapsed and filtered to measure the absolute abundance of every unique TCRbeta CDR3 rearrangement. Productive Simpson clonality was computed per sample as the square root of Simpson's diversity index over productive rearrangements. The immuneACCESS repertoire file appears here via TCRdb, limited to in-frame rearrangements. These files lack a portion of the clones; in checked studies, under half of the deficit traces to unresolved V genes, and the cause of the others is not known. V, J and clone size derive from that table, while D and trimming were established from the DNA sequence. This sample holds 250,000 to 300,000 clones; around four fifths were observed only once. Of the sample, around 6% is held by the ten largest clones.

The CDR3 sequence holds 15 residues, the cysteine and phenylalanine included. CDR3 DNA only is kept here, 45 bases in frame from base 1. Cut back by 6 bases and 7 bases, the V and J ends lie 18 bases apart. CDR1 and CDR2 are read off the germline V gene as MRHNA and SNTAGT. These data are taken from a study of blood T cell repertoires in COVID-19 (dated by TCRdb to about 2020). Study-level background: Samples covering the acute and convalescent phases of COVID-19 were provided by collaborators in the United States, Italy and Spain. Where available, HLA class I and class II types were obtained from metadata supplied by the sample provider rather than from assay-based typing. The repertoires were made available in a free public database intended to serve as a resource for research on the immune response to SARS-CoV-2. Sample metadata almost always included a de-identified subject ID, COVID-19 status, age in years and sex. The samples were drawn from the first 160 participants of the ongoing ImmuneRACE study and from 950 to 1,500 subjects provided by 6 global collaborators. Subjects who had been exposed to COVID-19, were actively infected with it, or had recovered from it provided the deeply sampled blood TCRbeta repertoires that made up the dataset. The prospective study material was composed of cDNA or gDNA derived from T cells, B-cell-depleted T cells, or PBMCs. Study-wide conclusions, independent of this receptor: The quantity of clinical and demographic metadata differed by source and by participant and was supplied without curation.

Collaborating institutions collected whole blood in K2EDTA tubes following their own protocols. For TCRbeta analysis, collaborator samples were shipped as frozen whole blood, as isolated PBMCs, or as DNA extracted from either sample type. The receptor was derived from an elderly man with acute or convalescent COVID-19. The sequenced sample consisted of peripheral blood. The V and J segments used are TRBV6-4 and TRBJ1-4, with TRBD1 as a weak D call on 5 bases. The DNA sequence is given as TGTGCCAGCAGGATACAGGTTAACCTAGGTGAAAAACTGTTTTTT. The encoded protein is CASRIQVNLGEKLFF.